The TCR beta chain described here comes from a study of T-cell memory formation after mild COVID-19. Study in general: Largely donor-specific TCR clusters were found.

Overall study findings and caveats: Clones contracting day 15 to 85 were balanced CD4/CD8; later expanders leaned CD4+. The SARS-CoV-2 specificity of second-wave clones reaching peak at day 37 remained unverified.

Germline V gives CDR1 KGHSH, CDR2 LQKENI. This CDR3 spans 13 amino acids. Trimming removed 4 bases from V and 12 bases from J; junction bases left unmatched: 6. Each CDR3 protein is one row after TCRdb ran MiXCR on the 5' RACE reads. The sample gives 250,000 to 400,000 distinct CDR3 sequences, more than 13% of which show up once; around 23% is in the top ten. A word on this clonotype: Its antigen remains unidentified.

The receptor was derived from a man aged 18 to 30 who had mild COVID-19 (a few samples of this study predate the infection). Cell type and time point are not known. Sequencing was carried out using PBMCs or a T cell subset sorted from them (not recorded which). The chain has TRBV18 and TRBJ2-1; 10 nucleotides agree with TRBD2. CDR3 loop: CASSRGSGGAQFF. The CDR3 DNA reads TGTGCCAGCTCACGTGGCAGCGGGGGGGCGCAGTTCTTC.